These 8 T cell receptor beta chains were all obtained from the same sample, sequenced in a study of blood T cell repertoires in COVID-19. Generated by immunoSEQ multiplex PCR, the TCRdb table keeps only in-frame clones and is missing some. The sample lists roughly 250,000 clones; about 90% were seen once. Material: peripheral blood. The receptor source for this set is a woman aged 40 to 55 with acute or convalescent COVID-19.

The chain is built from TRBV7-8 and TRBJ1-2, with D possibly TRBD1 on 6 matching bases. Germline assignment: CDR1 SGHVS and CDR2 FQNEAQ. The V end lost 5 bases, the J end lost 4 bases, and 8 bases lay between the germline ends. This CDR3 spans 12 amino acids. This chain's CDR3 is CASSQQGYGYTF. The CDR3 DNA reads TGTGCCAGCAGCCAACAGGGCTATGGCTACACCTTC.

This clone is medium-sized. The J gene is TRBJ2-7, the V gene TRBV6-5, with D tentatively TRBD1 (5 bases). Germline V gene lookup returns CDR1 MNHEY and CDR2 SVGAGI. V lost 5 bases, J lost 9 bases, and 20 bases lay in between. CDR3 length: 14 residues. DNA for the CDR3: TGTGCCAGCAGTCCGGCCACAGACAGCTCGGGGCAGTACGTC. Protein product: CASSPATDSSGQYV.

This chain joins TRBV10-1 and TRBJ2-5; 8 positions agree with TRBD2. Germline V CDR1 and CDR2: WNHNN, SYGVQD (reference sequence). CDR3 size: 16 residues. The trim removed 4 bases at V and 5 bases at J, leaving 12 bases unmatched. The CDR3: CASSVGERGFMETQYF. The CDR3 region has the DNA TGCGCCAGCAGTGTTGGGGAGCGGGGGTTCATGGAGACCCAGTACTTC.

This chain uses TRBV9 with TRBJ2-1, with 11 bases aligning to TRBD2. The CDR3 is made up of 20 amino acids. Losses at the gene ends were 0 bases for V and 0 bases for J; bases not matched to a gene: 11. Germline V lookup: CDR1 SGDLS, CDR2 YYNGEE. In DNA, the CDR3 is TGTGCCAGCAGCGTAGCCCGGGCTAGCGGGGGGAAATTCTCCTACAATGAGCAGTTCTTC. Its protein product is CASSVARASGGKFSYNEQFF.

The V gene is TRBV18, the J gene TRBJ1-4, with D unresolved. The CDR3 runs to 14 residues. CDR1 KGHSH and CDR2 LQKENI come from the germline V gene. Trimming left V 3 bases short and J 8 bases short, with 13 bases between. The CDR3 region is CASSPELVGEKLFF. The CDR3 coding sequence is TGTGCCAGCTCACCGGAACTAGTGGGGGAAAAACTGTTTTTT.

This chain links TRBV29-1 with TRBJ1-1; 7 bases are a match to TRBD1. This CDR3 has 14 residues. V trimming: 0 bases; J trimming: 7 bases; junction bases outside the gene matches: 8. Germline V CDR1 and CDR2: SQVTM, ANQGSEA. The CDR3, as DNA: TGCAGCGTTGAAGACTCGCGGGCAGGGGGTGAAGCTTTCTTT. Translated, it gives CSVEDSRAGGEAFF.

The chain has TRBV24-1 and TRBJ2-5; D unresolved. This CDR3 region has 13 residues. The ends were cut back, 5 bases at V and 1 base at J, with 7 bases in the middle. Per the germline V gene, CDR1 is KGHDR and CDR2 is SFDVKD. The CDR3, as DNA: TGTGCCACCAGTGGTTCGAGCCAAGAGACCCAGTACTTC. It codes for CATSGSSQETQYF.

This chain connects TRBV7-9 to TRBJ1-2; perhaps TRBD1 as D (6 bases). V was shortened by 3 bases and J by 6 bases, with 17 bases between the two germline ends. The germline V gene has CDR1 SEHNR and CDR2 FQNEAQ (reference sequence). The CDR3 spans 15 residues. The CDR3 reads CASSFSGTPRDGYTF. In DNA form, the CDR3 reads TGTGCCAGCAGCTTCTCGGGGACACCTAGGGATGGCTACACCTTC. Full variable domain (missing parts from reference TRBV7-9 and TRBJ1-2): DTGVSQNPRHKITKRGQNVTFRCDPISEHNRLYWYRQTLGQGPEFLTYFQNEAQLEKSRLLSDRFSAERPKGSFSTLEIQRTEQGDSAMYLCASSFSGTPRDGYTFGSGTRLTVV.